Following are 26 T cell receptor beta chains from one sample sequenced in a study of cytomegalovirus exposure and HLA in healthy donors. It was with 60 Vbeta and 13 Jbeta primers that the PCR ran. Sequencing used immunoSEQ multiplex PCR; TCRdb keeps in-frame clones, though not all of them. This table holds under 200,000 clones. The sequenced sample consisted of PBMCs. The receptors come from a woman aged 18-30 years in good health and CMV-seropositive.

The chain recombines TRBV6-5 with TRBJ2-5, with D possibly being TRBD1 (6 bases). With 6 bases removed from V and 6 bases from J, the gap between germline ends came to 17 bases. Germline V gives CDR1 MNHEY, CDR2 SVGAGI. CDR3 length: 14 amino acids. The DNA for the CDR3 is TGTGCCAGCAGCCCCGGAATGGGGGCGCAGACCCAGTACTTC. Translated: CASSPGMGAQTQYF.

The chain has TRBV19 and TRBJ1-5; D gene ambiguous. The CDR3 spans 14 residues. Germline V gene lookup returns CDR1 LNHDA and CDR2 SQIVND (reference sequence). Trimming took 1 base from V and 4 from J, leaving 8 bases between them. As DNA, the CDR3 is TGTGCCAGTAGTATAGCTGCGTATAATCAGCCCCAGCATTTT. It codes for CASSIAAYNQPQHF. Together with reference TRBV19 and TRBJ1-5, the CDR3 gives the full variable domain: DGGITQSPKYLFRKEGQNVTLSCEQNLNHDAMYWYRQDPGQGLRLIYYSQIVNDFQKGDIAEGYSVSREKKESFPLTVTSAQKNPTAFYLCASSIAAYNQPQHFGDGTRLSIL.

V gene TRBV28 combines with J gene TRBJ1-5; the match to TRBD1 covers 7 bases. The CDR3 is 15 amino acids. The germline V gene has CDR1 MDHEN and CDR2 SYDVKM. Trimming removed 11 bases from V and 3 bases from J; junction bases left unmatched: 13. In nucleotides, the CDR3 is TGTGCCGTAATGTCCGACAGGGTCAACAATCAGCCCCAGCATTTT. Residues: CAVMSDRVNNQPQHF.

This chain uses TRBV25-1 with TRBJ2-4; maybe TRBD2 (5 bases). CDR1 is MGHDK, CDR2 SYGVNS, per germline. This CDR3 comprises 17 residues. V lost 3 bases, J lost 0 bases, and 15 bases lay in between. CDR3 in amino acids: CASSESRGSLAKNIQYF. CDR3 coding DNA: TGTGCCAGCAGTGAGAGCCGCGGGTCCCTAGCCAAAAACATTCAGTACTTC. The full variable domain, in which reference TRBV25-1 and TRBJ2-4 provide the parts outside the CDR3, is EADIYQTPRYLVIGTGKKITLECSQTMGHDKMYWYQQDPGMELHLIHYSYGVNSTEKGDLSSESTVSRIRTEHFPLTLESARPSHTSQYLCASSESRGSLAKNIQYFGAGTRLSVL.

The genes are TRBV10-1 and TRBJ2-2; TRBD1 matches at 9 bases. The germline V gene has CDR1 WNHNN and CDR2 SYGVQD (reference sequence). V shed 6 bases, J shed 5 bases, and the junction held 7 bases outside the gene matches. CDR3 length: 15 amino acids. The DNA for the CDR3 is TGCGCCAGCAGGGCCGGGACAGGGATTACCGGGGAGCTGTTTTTT. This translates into CASRAGTGITGELFF.

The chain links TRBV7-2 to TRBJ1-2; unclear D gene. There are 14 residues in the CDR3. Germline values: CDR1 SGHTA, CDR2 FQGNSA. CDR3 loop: CASRGGSAGYGYTF. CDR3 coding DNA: TGTGCGTCCCGGGGAGGGAGCGCGGGCTATGGCTACACCTTC.

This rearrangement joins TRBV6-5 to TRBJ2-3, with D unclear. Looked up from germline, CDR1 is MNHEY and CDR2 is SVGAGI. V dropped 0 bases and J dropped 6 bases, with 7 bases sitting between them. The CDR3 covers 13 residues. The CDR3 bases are TGTGCCAGCAGTTACTCTAGCCGGGATACGCAGTATTTT. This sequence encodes CASSYSSRDTQYF.

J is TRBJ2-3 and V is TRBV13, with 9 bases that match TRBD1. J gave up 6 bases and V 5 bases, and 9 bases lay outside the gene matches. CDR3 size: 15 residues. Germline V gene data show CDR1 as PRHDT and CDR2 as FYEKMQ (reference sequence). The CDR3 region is CASSLGQGESDTQYF. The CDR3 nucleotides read TGTGCCAGCAGCCTGGGACAGGGAGAATCCGATACGCAGTATTTT.

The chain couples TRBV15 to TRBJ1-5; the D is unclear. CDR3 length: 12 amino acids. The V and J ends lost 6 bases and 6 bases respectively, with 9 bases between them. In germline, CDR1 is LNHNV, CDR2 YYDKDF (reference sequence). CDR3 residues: CATSRWSQPQHF. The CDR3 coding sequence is TGTGCCACCAGTCGGTGGAGTCAGCCCCAGCATTTT.

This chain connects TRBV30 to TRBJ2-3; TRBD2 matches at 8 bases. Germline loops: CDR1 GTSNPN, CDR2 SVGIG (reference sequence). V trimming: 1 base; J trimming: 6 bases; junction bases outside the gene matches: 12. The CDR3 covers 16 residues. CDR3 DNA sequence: TGTGCCTGGAGTGGGATTAAGGCGGGGGGTCAGGATACGCAGTATTTT. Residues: CAWSGIKAGGQDTQYF.

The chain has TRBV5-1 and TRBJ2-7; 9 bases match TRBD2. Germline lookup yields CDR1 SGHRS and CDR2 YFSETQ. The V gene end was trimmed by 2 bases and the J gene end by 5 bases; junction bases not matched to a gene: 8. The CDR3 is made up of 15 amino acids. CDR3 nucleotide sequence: TGCGCCAGCAGCTTTGGGTCTAGCGGGGCCCACGAGCAGTACTTC. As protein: CASSFGSSGAHEQYF.

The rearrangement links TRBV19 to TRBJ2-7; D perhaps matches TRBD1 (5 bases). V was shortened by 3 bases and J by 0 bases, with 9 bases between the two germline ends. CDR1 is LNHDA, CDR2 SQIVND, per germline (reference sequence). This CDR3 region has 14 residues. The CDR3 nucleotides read TGTGCCAGTAGTATCAGGGTTTTCTCCTACGAGCAGTACTTC. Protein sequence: CASSIRVFSYEQYF.

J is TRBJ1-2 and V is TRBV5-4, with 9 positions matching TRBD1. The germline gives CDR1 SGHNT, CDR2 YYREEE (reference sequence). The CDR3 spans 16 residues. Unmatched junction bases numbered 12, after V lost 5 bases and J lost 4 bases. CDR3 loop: CASRTAGTGLIYGYTF. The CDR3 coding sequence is TGTGCCAGCAGAACTGCCGGGACAGGGCTTATCTATGGCTACACCTTC.

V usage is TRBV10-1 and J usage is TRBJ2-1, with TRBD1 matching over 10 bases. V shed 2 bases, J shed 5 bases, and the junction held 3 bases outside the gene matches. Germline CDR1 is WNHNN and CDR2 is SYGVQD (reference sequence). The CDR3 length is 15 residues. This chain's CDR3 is CASSEGQGGDNEQFF. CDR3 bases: TGCGCCAGCAGTGAGGGACAGGGGGGGGACAATGAGCAGTTCTTC.

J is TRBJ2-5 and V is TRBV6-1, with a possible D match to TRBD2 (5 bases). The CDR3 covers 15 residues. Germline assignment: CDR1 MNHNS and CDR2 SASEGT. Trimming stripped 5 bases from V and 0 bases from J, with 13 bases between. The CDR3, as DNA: TGTGCCAGCAGTCCCTTTGGACTGAACCAAGAGACCCAGTACTTC. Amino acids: CASSPFGLNQETQYF.

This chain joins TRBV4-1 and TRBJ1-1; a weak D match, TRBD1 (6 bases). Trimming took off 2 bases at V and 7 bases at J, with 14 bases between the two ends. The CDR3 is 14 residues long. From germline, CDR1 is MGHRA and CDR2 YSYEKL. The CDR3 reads CASSQIGGAGEAFF. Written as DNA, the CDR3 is TGCGCCAGCAGCCAAATAGGGGGGGCCGGTGAAGCTTTCTTT.

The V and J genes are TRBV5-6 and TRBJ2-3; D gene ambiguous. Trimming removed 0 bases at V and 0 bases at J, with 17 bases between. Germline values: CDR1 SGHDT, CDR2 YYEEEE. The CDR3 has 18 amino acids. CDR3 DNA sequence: TGTGCCAGCAGCTTGGACCCGTTTGCGGCAACCAGCACAGATACGCAGTATTTT. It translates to CASSLDPFAATSTDTQYF. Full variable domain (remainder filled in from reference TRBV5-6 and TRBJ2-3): DAGVTQSPTHLIKTRGQQVTLRCSPKSGHDTVSWYQQALGQGPQFIFQYYEEEERQRGNFPDRFSGHQFPNYSSELNVNALLLGDSALYLCASSLDPFAATSTDTQYFGPGTRLTVL.

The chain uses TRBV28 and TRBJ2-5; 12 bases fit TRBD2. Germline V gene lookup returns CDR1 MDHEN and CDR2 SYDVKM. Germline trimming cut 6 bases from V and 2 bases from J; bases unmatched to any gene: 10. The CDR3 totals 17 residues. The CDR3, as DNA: TGTGCCAGCAGCTATACTAGACTAGCGGGGGAGCAAGAGACCCAGTACTTC. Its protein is CASSYTRLAGEQETQYF.

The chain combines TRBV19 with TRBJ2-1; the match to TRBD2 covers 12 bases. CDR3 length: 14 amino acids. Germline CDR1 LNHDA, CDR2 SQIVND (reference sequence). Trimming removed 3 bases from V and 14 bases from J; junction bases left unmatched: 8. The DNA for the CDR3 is TGTGCCAGTAGTATTCTAGCGGGGGGGATGGGGGAGTTCTTC. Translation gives CASSILAGGMGEFF.

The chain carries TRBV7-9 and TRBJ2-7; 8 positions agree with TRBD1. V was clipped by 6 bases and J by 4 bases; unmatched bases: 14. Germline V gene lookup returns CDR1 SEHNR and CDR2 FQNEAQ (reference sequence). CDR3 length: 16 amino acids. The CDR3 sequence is CASRLAGSGGGYEQYF. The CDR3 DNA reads TGTGCCAGCAGGCTCGCGGGATCAGGGGGCGGGTACGAGCAGTACTTC. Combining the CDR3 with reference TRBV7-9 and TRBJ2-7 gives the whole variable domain DTGVSQNPRHKITKRGQNVTFRCDPISEHNRLYWYRQTLGQGPEFLTYFQNEAQLEKSRLLSDRFSAERPKGSFSTLEIQRTEQGDSAMYLCASRLAGSGGGYEQYFGPGTRLTVT.

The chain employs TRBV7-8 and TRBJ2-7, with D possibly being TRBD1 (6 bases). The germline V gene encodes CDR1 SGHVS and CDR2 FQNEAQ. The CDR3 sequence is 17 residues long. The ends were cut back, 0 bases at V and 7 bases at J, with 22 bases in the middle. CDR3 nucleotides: TGTGCCAGCAGCTTAGCGGAAGGACAGCGATTCTCGCTAGAGCAGTACTTC. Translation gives CASSLAEGQRFSLEQYF. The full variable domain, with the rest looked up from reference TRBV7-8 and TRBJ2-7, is GAGVSQSPRYKVAKRGQDVALRCDPISGHVSLFWYQQALGQGPEFLTYFQNEAQLDKSGLPSDRFFAERPEGSVSTLKIQRTQQEDSAVYLCASSLAEGQRFSLEQYFGPGTRLTVT.

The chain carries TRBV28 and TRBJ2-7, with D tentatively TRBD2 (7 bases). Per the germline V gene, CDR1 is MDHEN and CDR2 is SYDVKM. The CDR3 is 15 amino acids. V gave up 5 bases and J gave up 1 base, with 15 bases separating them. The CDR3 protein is CASSGEGRGSYEQYF. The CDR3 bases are TGTGCCAGCAGTGGGGAGGGAAGGGGGTCCTACGAGCAGTACTTC.

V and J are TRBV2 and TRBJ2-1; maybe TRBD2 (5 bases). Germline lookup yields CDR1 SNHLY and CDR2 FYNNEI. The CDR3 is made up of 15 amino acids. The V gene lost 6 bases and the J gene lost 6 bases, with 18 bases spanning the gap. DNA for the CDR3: TGTGCCAGCAGCGCGTTGGGCGGGCAGTTCAATGAGCAGTTCTTC. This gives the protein CASSALGGQFNEQFF.

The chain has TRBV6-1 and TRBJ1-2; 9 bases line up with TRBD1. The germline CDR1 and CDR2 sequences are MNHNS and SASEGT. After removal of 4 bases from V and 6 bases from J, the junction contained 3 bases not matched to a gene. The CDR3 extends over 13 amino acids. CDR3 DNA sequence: TGTGCCAGCAGTGCCCGGGACAGGGATGGCTACACCTTC. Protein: CASSARDRDGYTF.

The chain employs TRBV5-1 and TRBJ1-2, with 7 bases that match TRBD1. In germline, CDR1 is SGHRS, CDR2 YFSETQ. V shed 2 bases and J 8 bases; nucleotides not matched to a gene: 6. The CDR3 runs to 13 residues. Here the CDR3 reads CASSLTGVEGYTF. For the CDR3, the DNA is TGCGCCAGCAGCTTAACAGGGGTGGAAGGCTACACCTTC.

The CDR3 DNA follows: TGTGCCAGCAGTGCGGGGGACAGCTATGGCTACACCTTC. Translating it yields CASSAGDSYGYTF. V gene TRBV2 combines with J gene TRBJ1-2, with 7 bases lining up with TRBD1. V was clipped by 4 bases and J by 4 bases; unmatched bases: 3. Germline V gene data show CDR1 as SNHLY and CDR2 as FYNNEI. The CDR3 has 13 residues.